The T cell receptor beta chain under discussion was sequenced for a study of T cells after yellow fever vaccination (dated by TCRdb to the late 2010s). Study-level background: Libraries from fractions with low cell numbers were prepared with the SMART-Seq v4 Ultra Low Input RNA kit. Bulk TCR alpha and beta repertoires were sequenced longitudinally to track T-cell clones before and after primary and booster YFV17D yellow fever vaccination. The cohort comprised two healthy male donors, one aged 18 to 30 and one aged 30 to 39 years. Blood was drawn at multiple timepoints before and after primary and secondary immunization, with bulk PBMC replicates and cell subsets isolated. The research as a whole found: After the booster, most of the clones that had expanded following primary vaccination were detected again (around 95% of CD4 and around 88% of CD8), which suggests that memory was broadly maintained. A small fraction of clonotypes showed up in both the CD4 and CD8 compartments, probably as a result of convergent recombination. Computational filtering was required because FACS-sorted repertoires could contain abundant contaminating clonotypes from the bulk population. Compared with the primary T-cell response, the secondary T-cell response was faster but weaker, reaching its peak on day 5 rather than on day 15. Because the study included only a couple of donors, the extent to which the findings can be generalized is limited.

The sample's treatment or condition label is to be understood as: live attenuated yellow fever vaccine strain. A standard Ficoll-Paque protocol was used to isolate PBMCs from peripheral blood. Dynabeads CD4 and CD8 positive selection kits were used to isolate the CD4 and CD8 T-cell fractions. TriZol was used to extract RNA from bulk PBMCs, CD4 and CD8 fractions, and dextramer-positive and dextramer-negative fractions. Ten or more counts support this clonotype. Its binding antigen is unknown. It has no much larger one-base neighbor in the sample; base qualities were not kept. Inclusive of the bounding cysteine and valine, the CDR3 is 8 residues long. Here the CDR3 DNA is all that survives: 24 bases in frame from base 1. As encoded in the germline V gene, CDR1 is SGHTS while CDR2 is YDEGEE. Cut back by 7 bases and 12 bases, the V and J ends lie 8 bases apart. Data came from an Illumina NovaSeq 6000. TCR cDNA was synthesized by 5'RACE template switching, through which a universal primer site and unique molecular identifiers were introduced. cDNA synthesis was primed from both the TCR alpha and TCR beta constant segments. Library amplification used two PCR steps, and the second PCR step added sample barcodes and sequencing adapters. Sequencing of libraries was done on Illumina HiSeq 2500 (2x100 bp) or NovaSeq (2x150 bp). In the original analysis: MIGEC handled demultiplexing of reads and collapsing into UMI consensus sequences, while MiXCR performed V(D)J alignment. Using edgeR on replicate PBMC samples, clonotypes were called vaccine-responding if FDR was below 0.01 and the log2 fold change was above 5 up to day 15. Each bulk clonotype received a CD4 or CD8 identity based on whether the sequenced CD4 or CD8 repertoire contained that clonotype at higher abundance. TCRdb redid the processing of the public reads, applying fastp at Q25 and MiXCR, and retained in-frame beta chains. Identical CDR3 protein sequences are pooled into one entry, listed with their most common genes and DNA. V and J calls and clone size were set by TCRdb, not the authors. The sample records about 340,000 distinct CDR3 sequences, approximately 13% of which are singletons. The top ten hold roughly 3% of the sample.

The rearrangement joined TRBV5-8 to TRBJ2-7; no D segment can be confidently identified. The source is a man aged 18-30 years who received the YFV17D yellow fever vaccine. Material: CD4+ T cells sorted from PBMCs, obtained 15 days after the yellow fever booster vaccination. The CDR3 protein: CASVSLYV. The DNA is as follows: TGTGCCAGCGTTAGTCTGTACGTC.